The 9 T cell receptor beta chains presented below share a single source sample, sequenced in a study of PD-L1 blockade in urothelial cancer (dated by TCRdb to about 2017). The library relied on the immunoSEQ multiplex PCR assay. TCRdb obtained this table from immuneACCESS and retained in-frame rearrangements with V and J assigned. These tables miss some clones; where compared with another copy, unresolved V genes account for less than half of the shortfall, and the remainder is unexplained. The sample data list 71,000 or so clones, and approximately 91% of these were observed just once. The leading ten clones occupy less than 4% of the sample. Sequenced material: PBMCs, taken around atezolizumab (anti-PD-L1) treatment. These receptors were obtained from a man in his sixties with urothelial cancer.

The V and J genes are TRBV9 and TRBJ1-3; D is ambiguous. The CDR3 runs to 14 residues. Germline CDR1 reads SGDLS; CDR2 reads YYNGEE. V dropped 3 bases and J dropped 2 bases, with 9 bases sitting between them. The CDR3 DNA sequence: TGTGCCAGCAGCGCGCGAGGGACTGGAAACACCATATATTTT. Residues: CASSARGTGNTIYF.

The chain employs TRBV6-4 and TRBJ2-1; 8 bases line up with TRBD2. The CDR3 loop spans 15 amino acids. Germline loops: CDR1 MRHNA, CDR2 SNTAGT. The V segment lost 4 bases and the J segment 0 bases; nucleotides outside the gene matches: 2. CDR3 sequence reads: CASSVGTSSYNEQFF. The CDR3 DNA is TGTGCCAGCAGTGTAGGGACTAGCTCCTACAATGAGCAGTTCTTC.

The chain carries TRBV9 and TRBJ2-3; tentative D call: TRBD2 (6 bases). The CDR3 loop spans 16 amino acids. Germline assignment: CDR1 SGDLS and CDR2 YYNGEE. The V gene lost 0 bases and the J gene lost 3 bases, with 14 bases spanning the gap. Here the CDR3 reads CASSVEGLPATDTQYF. In DNA, the CDR3 is TGTGCCAGCAGCGTAGAAGGACTACCCGCGACAGATACGCAGTATTTT.

This chain connects TRBV7-2 to TRBJ1-2; 7 bases are shared with TRBD1. The ends lost 3 bases at V and 3 bases at J; junction bases unmatched: 1. Germline CDR1 reads SGHTA; CDR2 reads FQGNSA. The CDR3 length is 13 residues. The CDR3 nucleotides are TGTGCCAGCAGCTTCACAGGGGACTATGGCTACACCTTC. Residues: CASSFTGDYGYTF.

This chain uses TRBV18 with TRBJ2-7, with a weak D call TRBD1 (5 bases). The CDR3 sequence is 14 residues long. V was shortened by 1 base and J by 5 bases, with 12 bases between the two germline ends. Per the germline V gene, CDR1 is KGHSH and CDR2 is LQKENI. CDR3 DNA: TGTGCCAGCTCACCACTAAGGGGTGGGGACGAGCAGTACTTC. Its translation: CASSPLRGGDEQYF.

In its sample, this clone was seen once. V and J are TRBV5-4 and TRBJ2-3, with TRBD1 matching over 8 bases. The germline V gene has CDR1 SGHNT and CDR2 YYREEE (reference sequence). The length of the CDR3 is 15 residues. Trimming cost V 5 bases and J 2 bases; bases outside gene matches: 7. The CDR3 DNA reads TGTGCCAGCAGATTAAGGACAGGGAACACAGATACGCAGTATTTT. The encoded protein is CASRLRTGNTDTQYF.

CDR3 nucleotides: TGTGCCAGCAGTTACTCGGGGCGGCAGGGTTGGGAGACCCAGTACTTC. It yields the protein CASSYSGRQGWETQYF. The chain is built from TRBV6-5 and TRBJ2-5; maybe TRBD1 (5 bases). This CDR3 spans 16 amino acids. Trimming pared 0 bases from V and 5 bases from J, leaving 16 bases between. Germline V gene lookup returns CDR1 MNHEY and CDR2 SVGAGI.

The rearrangement links TRBV15 to TRBJ2-7; no clear D gene. CDR1 and CDR2 (germline): LNHNV, YYDKDF (reference sequence). Trimming shortened V by 0 bases and J by 7 bases, and 10 bases separated the two germline ends. CDR3 length: 13 residues. The CDR3 is CATSRDVFREQYF. The CDR3 nucleotides are TGTGCCACCAGCAGAGATGTGTTTCGGGAGCAGTACTTC. Looking up the rest from reference TRBV15 and TRBJ2-7 gives the full variable domain: DAMVIQNPRYQVTQFGKPVTLSCSQTLNHNVMYWYQQKSSQAPKLLFHYYDKDFNNEADTPDNFQSRRPNTSFCFLDIRSPGLGDTAMYLCATSRDVFREQYFGPGTRLTVT.

The V and J genes are TRBV19 and TRBJ1-1; D not resolved. Per the germline V gene, CDR1 is LNHDA and CDR2 is SQIVND (reference sequence). The CDR3 sequence is 15 residues long. Trimming removed 3 bases from V and 4 bases from J, with 15 bases in between. CDR3 DNA sequence: TGTGCCAGTAGTATCCCAGGAGGAGTTAGCACTGAAGCTTTCTTT. Its protein product is CASSIPGGVSTEAFF. The variable domain in full, with the rest retrieved from reference TRBV19 and TRBJ1-1, is DGGITQSPKYLFRKEGQNVTLSCEQNLNHDAMYWYRQDPGQGLRLIYYSQIVNDFQKGDIAEGYSVSREKKESFPLTVTSAQKNPTAFYLCASSIPGGVSTEAFFGQGTRLTVV.